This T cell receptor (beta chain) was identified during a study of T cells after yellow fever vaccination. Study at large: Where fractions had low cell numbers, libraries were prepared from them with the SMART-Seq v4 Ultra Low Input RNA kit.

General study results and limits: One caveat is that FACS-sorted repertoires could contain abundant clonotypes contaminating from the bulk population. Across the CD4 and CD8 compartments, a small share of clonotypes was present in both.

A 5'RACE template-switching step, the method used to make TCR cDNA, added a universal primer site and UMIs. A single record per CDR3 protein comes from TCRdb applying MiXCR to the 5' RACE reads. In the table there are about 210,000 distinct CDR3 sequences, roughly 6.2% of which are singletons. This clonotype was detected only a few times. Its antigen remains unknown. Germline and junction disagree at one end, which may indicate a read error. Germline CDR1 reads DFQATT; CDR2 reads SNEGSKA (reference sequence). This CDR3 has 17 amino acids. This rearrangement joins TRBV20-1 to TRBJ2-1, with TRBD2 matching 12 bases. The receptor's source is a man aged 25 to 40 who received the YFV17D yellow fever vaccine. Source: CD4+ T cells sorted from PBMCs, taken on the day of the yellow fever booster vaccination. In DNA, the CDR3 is TGCTGTGCTAGCGGACTAGCGGGACGCCGCTCCTACAATGAGCAGTTCTTC. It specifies CCASGLAGRRSYNEQFF.